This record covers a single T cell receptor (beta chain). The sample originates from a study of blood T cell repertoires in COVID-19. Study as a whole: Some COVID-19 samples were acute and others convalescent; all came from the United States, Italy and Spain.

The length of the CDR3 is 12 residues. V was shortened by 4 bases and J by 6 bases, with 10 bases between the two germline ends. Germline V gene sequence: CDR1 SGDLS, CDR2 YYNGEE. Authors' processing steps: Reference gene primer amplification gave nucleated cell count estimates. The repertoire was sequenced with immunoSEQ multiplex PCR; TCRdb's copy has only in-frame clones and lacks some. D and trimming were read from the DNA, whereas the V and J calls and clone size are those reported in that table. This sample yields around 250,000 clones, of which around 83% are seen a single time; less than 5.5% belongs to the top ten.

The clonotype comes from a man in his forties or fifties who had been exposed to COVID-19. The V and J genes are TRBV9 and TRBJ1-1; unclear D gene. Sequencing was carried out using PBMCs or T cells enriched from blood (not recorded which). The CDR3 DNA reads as TGTGCCAGCAGCCCCCAGTTGTCTGAAGCTTTCTTT. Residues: CASSPQLSEAFF.